This T cell receptor (beta chain) was retrieved from a study of type 1 and type 2 diabetes patients. Study observations and caveats: Type 2 diabetes and control samples shared highly correlated V and J usage, averaging approximately 0.97.

CDR1 and CDR2 from the germline V gene are WSHSY and SAAADI. Trimming removed 8 bases from V and 3 bases from J, with 22 bases in between. The CDR3 consists of 16 residues. The PCR template was genomic DNA. Multiplex PCR with 30 forward and 13 reverse primers amplified the TCR beta CDR3. MiXCR, applied by TCRdb to the multiplex PCR reads, yields one record per CDR3 protein. The table lists around 300,000 distinct CDR3 sequences, approximately 50% of them singletons, with about 13% in the top ten. This clonotype was picked up many times. Antigen unknown. This clonotype originated in a man younger than 35 with type 2 diabetes. This chain joins TRBV10-2 and TRBJ1-2; D gene ambiguous. Sequencing used peripheral blood mononuclear cells (PBMCs). The CDR3 is CASLEGRPASHYGYTF. CDR3 nucleotides: TGCGCCAGCCTCGAAGGACGTCCGGCATCCCACTATGGCTACACCTTC.